These 12 T cell receptor beta chains share one sample of origin, sequenced in a study of OX40 agonist ivuxolimab in advanced cancers. Measured with immunoSEQ multiplex PCR; TCRdb has only the in-frame clones, and not every one. The table lists 77,000 or so clones, just under 95% of them singletons. Sequences were derived from CD4+ or CD8+ T cells sorted from blood, sampled in a trial of the OX40 agonist ivuxolimab. The receptors shown here come from an adult with an advanced solid tumor such as melanoma, head and neck, liver or kidney cancer.

J is TRBJ2-3 and V is TRBV10-3, with TRBD2 matching over 12 bases. V gave up 2 bases and J gave up 0 bases; unmatched junction bases: 6. The germline CDR1 and CDR2 sequences are ENHRY and SYGVKD. The CDR3 is 18 residues long. DNA for the CDR3: TGTGCCATCAGTGAGCGACGACTAGCGGGGGTGAGCACAGATACGCAGTATTTT. This gives the protein CAISERRLAGVSTDTQYF.

V is TRBV5-4 and J is TRBJ2-7; the match to TRBD1 covers 8 bases. Germline V gene data show CDR1 as SGHNT and CDR2 as YYREEE (reference sequence). This CDR3 contains 15 residues. J lost 2 bases, V lost 0 bases, and 4 bases had no gene match. CDR3 region: CASSLDGTGTYEQYF. CDR3 nucleotide sequence: TGTGCCAGCAGCTTGGACGGGACAGGTACCTACGAGCAGTACTTC. Based on the CDR3 plus reference TRBV5-4 and TRBJ2-7, the full variable domain is ETGVTQSPTHLIKTRGQQVTLRCSSQSGHNTVSWYQQALGQGPQFIFQYYREEENGRGNFPPRFSGLQFPNYSSELNVNALELDDSALYLCASSLDGTGTYEQYFGPGTRLTVT.

This clone showed up just once. The rearrangement links TRBV18 to TRBJ2-2, with 13 bases lining up with TRBD2. This CDR3 is built from 17 residues. The J segment lost 0 bases and the V segment lost 4 bases, leaving 2 bases of the junction unmatched. Germline lookup yields CDR1 KGHSH and CDR2 LQKENI. The CDR3 sequence: CASSQLAGGSNTGELFF. In nucleotides, the CDR3 is TGTGCCAGCTCACAACTAGCGGGAGGGTCGAACACCGGGGAGCTGTTTTTT.

The chain is built from TRBV30 and TRBJ1-6; 7 nucleotides line up with TRBD1. V was pared by 7 bases and J by 10 bases, with 10 bases of the junction left unmatched. Germline V gene lookup returns CDR1 GTSNPN and CDR2 SVGIG (reference sequence). This CDR3 is 13 amino acids long. In DNA form, the CDR3 reads TGTGCCTTAGAAGGGGGCGCGAGGTCACCCCTCCACTTT. As protein: CALEGGARSPLHF.

The chain uses TRBV7-2 and TRBJ2-7, with TRBD1 identical over 8 bases. This CDR3 contains 14 residues. J lost 2 bases, V lost 1 base, and 1 base had no gene match. Looked up from germline, CDR1 is SGHTA and CDR2 is FQGNSA. The CDR3 here is CASSLDRGAYEQYF. Here the CDR3 DNA reads TGTGCCAGCAGCTTAGACAGGGGGGCCTACGAGCAGTACTTC.

V is TRBV6-1 and J is TRBJ1-1, with D uncertain. V was cut by 6 bases and J by 6 bases, with 11 bases left in between. The CDR3 covers 12 residues. Germline-derived CDR1 and CDR2 are MNHNS and SASEGT. The CDR3 DNA reads TGTGCCAGCAGCCTCACCAGTCCTGAAGCTTTCTTT. It specifies CASSLTSPEAFF.

In the case of this clone: The identical CDR3 is also encoded by other nucleotide sequences in the sample. The chain has TRBV28 and TRBJ2-1; TRBD1 aligns across 7 bases. CDR3 length: 15 residues. In germline, CDR1 is MDHEN, CDR2 SYDVKM. Trimming cost V 5 bases and J 2 bases; bases outside gene matches: 6. This CDR3 reads CASSPKGAPYNEQFF. The CDR3, as DNA: TGTGCCAGCAGTCCGAAGGGGGCTCCCTACAATGAGCAGTTCTTC.

V usage is TRBV7-2 and J usage is TRBJ1-5, with D tentatively TRBD1 (5 bases). V gave up 4 bases and J gave up 5 bases, with 15 bases separating them. The CDR3 consists of 15 residues. The germline V gene encodes CDR1 SGHTA and CDR2 FQGNSA. DNA of the CDR3: TGTGCCAGCAGCTACACCAGGGAGTGGGATCAGCCCCAGCATTTT. Translated: CASSYTREWDQPQHF.

The rearrangement uses TRBV30 and TRBJ2-7, with D uncertain. The CDR3 is made up of 13 amino acids. CDR1 is GTSNPN, CDR2 SVGIG, per germline (reference sequence). The V and J ends lost 2 bases and 3 bases respectively, with 11 bases between them. The CDR3 DNA follows: TGTGCCTGGAGTCAACACCCAAGCTACGAGCAGTACTTC. As protein: CAWSQHPSYEQYF.

The V call is TRBV6-1, the J call TRBJ1-2, with TRBD1 identical over 8 bases. V lost 8 bases and J lost 5; bases outside the gene matches: 7. This CDR3 has 13 amino acids. CDR1 and CDR2 from the germline V gene are MNHNS and SASEGT. This CDR3 reads CASGRGTGYGYTF. In DNA form, the CDR3 reads TGTGCCAGCGGCCGAGGGACAGGTTATGGCTACACCTTC.

This clone was counted a single time. The genes are TRBV27 and TRBJ2-1, with 9 bases lining up with TRBD2. The V segment lost 7 bases and the J segment 0 bases; nucleotides outside the gene matches: 7. The CDR3 contains 16 residues. The germline V gene has CDR1 MNHEY and CDR2 SMNVEV (reference sequence). The CDR3 nucleotides read TGTGCCAGCAACCGGGCGGGGGGGAGCTCCTACAATGAGCAGTTCTTC. Protein sequence: CASNRAGGSSYNEQFF.

This sequence joins TRBV10-3 and TRBJ2-3; D is tentatively TRBD1 or TRBD2 (5 bases each). Between the trimmed V and J ends, which lost 2 bases and 0 bases, there was a span of 12 bases. The V gene's germline CDR1 is ENHRY and CDR2 SYGVKD. The CDR3 sequence is 16 residues long. Here the CDR3 reads CAISEGSGASTDTQYF. As DNA, the CDR3 is TGTGCCATCAGTGAGGGGAGTGGGGCTAGCACAGATACGCAGTATTTT.